These 2 T cell receptor beta chains came from one sample sequenced in a study of T cell responses to AZD1222 COVID-19 vaccine. Assay: immunoSEQ multiplex PCR; the TCRdb copy retains only in-frame clones and omits some. The data contain some 63,000 clones, around 83% of them singletons. Sequencing was performed on peripheral blood, taken on day 0 of AZD1222 vaccination. These receptors came from an adult in good health.

This clone has only one observation. The chain has TRBV24-1 and TRBJ1-2; D gene ambiguous. The CDR3 extends over 14 amino acids. The V end lost 4 bases, the J end lost 1 base, and 9 bases lay between the germline ends. CDR1 is KGHDR and CDR2 is SFDVKD in the germline V gene. The CDR3 loop reads CATSESGLNYGYTF. In nucleotides, the CDR3 is TGTGCCACCAGTGAGTCGGGCCTTAACTATGGCTACACCTTC.

V and J are TRBV3-1 (or the pseudogene TRBV3-2) and TRBJ2-1, with D possibly being TRBD2 (6 bases). The germline CDR1 and CDR2 sequences are LGHDT and YNNKEL (reference sequence). Trimming left V 1 base short and J 3 bases short, with 13 bases between. The CDR3 consists of 16 residues. The CDR3 sequence is CASSQVWRAVYNEQFF. In nucleotides, the CDR3 is TGTGCCAGCAGCCAAGTTTGGAGGGCGGTCTACAATGAGCAGTTCTTC.